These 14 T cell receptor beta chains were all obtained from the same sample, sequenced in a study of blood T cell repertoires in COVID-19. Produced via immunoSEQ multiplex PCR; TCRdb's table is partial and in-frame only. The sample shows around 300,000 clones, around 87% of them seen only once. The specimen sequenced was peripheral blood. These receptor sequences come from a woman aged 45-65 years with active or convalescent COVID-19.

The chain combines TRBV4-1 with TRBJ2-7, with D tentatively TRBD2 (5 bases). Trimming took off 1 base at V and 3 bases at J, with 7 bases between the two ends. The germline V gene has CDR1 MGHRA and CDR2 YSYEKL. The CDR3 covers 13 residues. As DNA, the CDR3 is TGCGCCAGCAGCCAAGTTGGGAGCTACGAGCAGTACTTC. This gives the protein CASSQVGSYEQYF.

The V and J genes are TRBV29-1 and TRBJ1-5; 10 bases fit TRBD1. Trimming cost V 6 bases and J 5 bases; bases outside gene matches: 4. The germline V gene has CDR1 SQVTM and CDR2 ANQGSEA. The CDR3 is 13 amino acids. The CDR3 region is CSVGDRGDQPQHF. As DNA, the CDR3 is TGCAGCGTGGGGGACAGGGGAGATCAGCCCCAGCATTTT.

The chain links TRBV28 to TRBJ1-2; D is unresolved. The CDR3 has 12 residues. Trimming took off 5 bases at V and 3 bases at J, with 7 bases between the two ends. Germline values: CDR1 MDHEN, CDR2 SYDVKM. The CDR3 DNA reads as TGTGCCAGCAGTACGCAGGACTATGGCTACACCTTC. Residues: CASSTQDYGYTF.

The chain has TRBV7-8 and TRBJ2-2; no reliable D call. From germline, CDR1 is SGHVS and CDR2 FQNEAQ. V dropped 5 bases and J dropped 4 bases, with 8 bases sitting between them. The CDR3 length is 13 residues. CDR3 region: CASSPTSTGELFF. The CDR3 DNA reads TGTGCCAGCAGCCCCACCAGCACCGGGGAGCTGTTTTTT.

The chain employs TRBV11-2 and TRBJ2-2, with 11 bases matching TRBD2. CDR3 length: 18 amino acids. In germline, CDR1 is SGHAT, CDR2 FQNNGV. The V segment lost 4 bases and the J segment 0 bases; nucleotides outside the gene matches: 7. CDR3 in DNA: TGTGCCAGCAGCTCACCGACTAGCGGGGCGACGAACACCGGGGAGCTGTTTTTT. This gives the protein CASSSPTSGATNTGELFF.

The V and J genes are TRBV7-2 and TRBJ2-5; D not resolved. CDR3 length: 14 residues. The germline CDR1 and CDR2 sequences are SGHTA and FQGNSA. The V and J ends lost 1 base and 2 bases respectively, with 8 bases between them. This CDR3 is CASSLGRVQETQYF. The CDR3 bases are TGTGCCAGCAGCTTAGGCCGGGTTCAAGAGACCCAGTACTTC.

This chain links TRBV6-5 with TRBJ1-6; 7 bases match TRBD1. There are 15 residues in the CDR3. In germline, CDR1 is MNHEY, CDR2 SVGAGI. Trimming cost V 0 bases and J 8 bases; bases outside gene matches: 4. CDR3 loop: CASSYSDREDSPLHF. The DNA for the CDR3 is TGTGCCAGCAGTTACTCTGACAGGGAGGATTCACCCCTCCACTTT.

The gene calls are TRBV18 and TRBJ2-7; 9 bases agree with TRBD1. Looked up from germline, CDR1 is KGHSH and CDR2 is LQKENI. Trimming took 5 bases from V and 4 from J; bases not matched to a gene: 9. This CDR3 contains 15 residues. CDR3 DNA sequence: TGTGCCAGCTCAGCTACAGGGGGCGAGTGGTACGAGCAGTACTTC. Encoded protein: CASSATGGEWYEQYF.

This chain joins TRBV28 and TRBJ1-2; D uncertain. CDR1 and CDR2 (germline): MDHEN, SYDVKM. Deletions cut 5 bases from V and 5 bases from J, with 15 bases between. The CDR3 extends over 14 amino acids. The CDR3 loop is CASSPSGSVYGYTF. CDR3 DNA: TGTGCCAGCAGTCCCTCCGGGTCGGTATATGGCTACACCTTC.

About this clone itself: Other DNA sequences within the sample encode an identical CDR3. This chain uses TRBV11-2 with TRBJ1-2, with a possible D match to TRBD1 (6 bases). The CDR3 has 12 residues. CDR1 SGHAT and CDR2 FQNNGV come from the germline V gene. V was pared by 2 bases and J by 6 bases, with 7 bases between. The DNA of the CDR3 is TGTGCCAGCAGCTTATCAGGGGATGGCTACACCTTC. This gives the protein CASSLSGDGYTF. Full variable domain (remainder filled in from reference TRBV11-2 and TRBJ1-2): EAGVAQSPRYKIIEKRQSVAFWCNPISGHATLYWYQQILGQGPKLLIQFQNNGVVDDSQLPKDRFSAERLKGVDSTLKIQPAKLEDSAVYLCASSLSGDGYTFGSGTRLTVV.

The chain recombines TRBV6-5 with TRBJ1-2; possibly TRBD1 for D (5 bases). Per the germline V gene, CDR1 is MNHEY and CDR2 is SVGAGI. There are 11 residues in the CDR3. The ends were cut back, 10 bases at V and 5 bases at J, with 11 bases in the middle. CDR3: CATREDYGYTF. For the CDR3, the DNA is TGTGCCACCAGGGAGGATTATGGCTACACCTTC.

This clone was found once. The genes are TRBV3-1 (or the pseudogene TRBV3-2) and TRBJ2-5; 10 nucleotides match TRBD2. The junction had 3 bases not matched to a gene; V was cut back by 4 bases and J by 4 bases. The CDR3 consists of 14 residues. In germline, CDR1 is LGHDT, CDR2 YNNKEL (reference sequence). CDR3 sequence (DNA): TGTGCCAGCAGCCTAGCGGGGGGCCGAGAGACCCAGTACTTC. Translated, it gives CASSLAGGRETQYF.

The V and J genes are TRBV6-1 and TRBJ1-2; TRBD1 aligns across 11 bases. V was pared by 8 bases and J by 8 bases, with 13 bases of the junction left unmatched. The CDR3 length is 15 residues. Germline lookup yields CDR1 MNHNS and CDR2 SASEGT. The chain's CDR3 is CASPGPGQGVWGYTF. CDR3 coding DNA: TGTGCCAGCCCTGGCCCGGGACAGGGGGTTTGGGGCTACACCTTC.

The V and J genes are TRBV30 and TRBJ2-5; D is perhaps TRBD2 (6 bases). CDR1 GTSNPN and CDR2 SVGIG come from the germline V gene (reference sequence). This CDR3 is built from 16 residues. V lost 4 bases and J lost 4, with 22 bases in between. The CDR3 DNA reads TGTGCCTGGAATCGTGGTCGCGGGGTGGTCGGAGAGACCCAGTACTTC. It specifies CAWNRGRGVVGETQYF.